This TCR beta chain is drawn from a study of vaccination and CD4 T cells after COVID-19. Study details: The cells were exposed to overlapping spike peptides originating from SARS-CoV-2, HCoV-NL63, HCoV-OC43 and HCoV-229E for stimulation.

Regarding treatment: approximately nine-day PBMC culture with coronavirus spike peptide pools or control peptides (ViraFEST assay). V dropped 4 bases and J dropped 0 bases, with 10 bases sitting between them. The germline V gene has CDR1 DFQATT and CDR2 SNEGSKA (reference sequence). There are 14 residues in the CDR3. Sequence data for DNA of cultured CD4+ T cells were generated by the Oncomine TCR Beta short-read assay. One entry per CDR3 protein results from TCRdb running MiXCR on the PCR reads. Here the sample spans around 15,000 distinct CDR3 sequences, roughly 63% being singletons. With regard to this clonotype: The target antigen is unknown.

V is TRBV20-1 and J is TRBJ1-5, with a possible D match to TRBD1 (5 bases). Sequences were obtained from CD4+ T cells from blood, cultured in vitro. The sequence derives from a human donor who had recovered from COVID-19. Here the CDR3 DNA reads TGCAGTGCTACCAGACAGATTAGCAATCAGCCCCAGCATTTT. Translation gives CSATRQISNQPQHF.